The clone carrying this T cell receptor beta chain was counted ten times or more. The antigen remains undetermined. The entry originates in a study of response to subunit inactivated influenza vaccine. The CDR3 totals 14 residues. Trimming shortened V by 2 bases and J by 2 bases, and 7 bases separated the two germline ends. CDR1 is SGHRS, CDR2 YFSETQ, per germline. TCRdb re-called the RT-PCR reads with MiXCR, one entry per CDR3 protein. The sample holds 530,000 or so distinct CDR3 sequences, 14% seen once. Study conclusions and caveats: Few new T cells, the authors suggested, are recruited by each seasonal influenza vaccination.

Sequencing used PBMCs from blood, obtained approximately 13 days after vaccination. V is TRBV5-1 and J is TRBJ2-2; no definite D call. This receptor was obtained from a man over 45 who received an inactivated influenza vaccine. CDR3 nucleotides: TGCGCCAGCAGCTTAACGATAAACACCGGGGAGCTGTTTTTT. Translated: CASSLTINTGELFF.